Presented here are 5 T cell receptor beta chains from one specimen sequenced in a study of blood T cells in healthy people across ages. The use of a sample-barcoded 5' primer and a J-beta primer mix characterized a second PCR of 7 to 11 cycles. In TCRdb, the 5' RACE reads were re-called with MiXCR into one record per CDR3 protein. The sample shows about 670,000 distinct CDR3 sequences, 40% to 65% of them seen only once. The sequenced sample consisted of blood. These TCRs come from a woman aged 80 or older in good health.

In nucleotides, the CDR3 is TGTGCCTGGAGACAGGGAGAACCCTACACCTTC. This encodes CAWRQGEPYTF. The V gene is TRBV30, the J gene TRBJ1-2, with D perhaps matching TRBD1 (6 bases). This CDR3 spans 11 amino acids. Germline V gene data show CDR1 as GTSNPN and CDR2 as SVGIG (reference sequence). Deletions cut 3 bases from V and 10 bases from J, with 12 bases between. The full variable domain, with the rest looked up from reference TRBV30 and TRBJ1-2, is SQTIHQWPATLVQPVGSPLSLECTVEGTSNPNLYWYRQAAGRGLQLLFYSVGIGQISSEVPQNLSASRPQDRQFILSSKKLLLSDSGFYLCAWRQGEPYTFGSGTRLTVV.

About this clonotype itself: This could be a read error, since a much larger clone is one nucleotide away. The chain carries TRBV6-6 and TRBJ2-7, with D possibly called TRBD1 or TRBD2 (5 bases each). Germline CDR1 MNHNY, CDR2 SVGAGI (reference sequence). The CDR3 spans 14 residues. CDR3 protein: CDSSDGAGPYEQYF. The CDR3 nucleotides are TGTGACAGCAGTGACGGGGCCGGTCCCTACGAGCAGTACTTC.

This clonotype appeared a single time. The V call is TRBV7-2, the J call TRBJ2-3; weak D call: TRBD1 (6 bases). Trimming shortened V by 4 bases and J by 0 bases, and 11 bases separated the two germline ends. This CDR3 is built from 15 residues. CDR1 SGHTA and CDR2 FQGNSA come from the germline V gene. CDR3 residues: CASSSQGFSTDTQYF. The CDR3 bases are TGTGCCAGCAGCTCACAGGGATTTAGCACAGATACGCAGTATTTT.

This chain joins TRBV28 and TRBJ2-7, with no clear D. Per germline, CDR1 MDHEN and CDR2 SYDVKM. CDR3 length: 15 amino acids. Between the trimmed V and J ends, which lost 5 bases and 4 bases, there was a span of 18 bases. In DNA, the CDR3 is TGTGCCAGCAGTGGCTTCGGCGTAGGTACTTACGAGCAGTACTTC. The encoded protein is CASSGFGVGTYEQYF.

CDR3 DNA sequence: TGCAGCGTTGCGCGACAGGACAAAACCCTTACGAGCACAGATACGCAGTATTTT. It is translated as CSVARQDKTLTSTDTQYF. The chain recombines TRBV29-1 with TRBJ2-3; possible D gene TRBD1, 6 bases. The V gene's germline CDR1 is SQVTM and CDR2 ANQGSEA. The CDR3 is 18 amino acids. V gave up 4 bases and J gave up 0 bases, with 23 bases separating them.